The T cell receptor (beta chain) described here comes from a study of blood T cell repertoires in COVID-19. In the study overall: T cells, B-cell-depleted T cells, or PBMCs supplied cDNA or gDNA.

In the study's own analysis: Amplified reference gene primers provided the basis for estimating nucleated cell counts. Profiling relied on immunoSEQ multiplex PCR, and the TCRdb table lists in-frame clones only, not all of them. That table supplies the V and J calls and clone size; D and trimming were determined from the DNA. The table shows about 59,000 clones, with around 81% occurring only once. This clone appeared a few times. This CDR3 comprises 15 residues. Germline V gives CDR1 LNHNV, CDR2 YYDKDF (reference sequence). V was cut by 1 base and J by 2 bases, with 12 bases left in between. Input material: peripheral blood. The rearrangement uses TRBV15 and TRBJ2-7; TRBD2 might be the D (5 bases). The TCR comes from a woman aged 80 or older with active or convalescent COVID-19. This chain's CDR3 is CATSRGTLGTYEQYF. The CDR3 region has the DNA TGTGCCACCAGCAGAGGGACTCTGGGCACCTACGAGCAGTACTTC.